Below are 18 T cell receptor beta chains sequenced from a single sample in a study of T cells in Graves' hyperthyroidism and ophthalmopathy. Authors of the study amplified TCR beta CDR3 regions from RNA transcripts. First-round RT-PCR with HTBI primers amplified the TCR CDR3 region. One entry per CDR3 protein, called by TCRdb with MiXCR from the multiplex PCR reads. This sample has 400,000 to 450,000 distinct CDR3 sequences, with roughly 15% found just once. Sequencing was performed on blood. The receptors were gathered from a young man with Graves' ophthalmopathy.

The sample holds many counts of this clonotype. The chain couples TRBV12-3 or TRBV12-4 to TRBJ2-3; 13 nucleotides match TRBD2. V trimming: 6 bases; J trimming: 4 bases; junction bases outside the gene matches: 13. This CDR3 contains 18 residues. Here the CDR3 reads CASSLLPRTSGGADTQYF. The CDR3 DNA follows: TGTGCCAGCAGCCTCCTCCCTCGGACTAGCGGGGGTGCAGATACGCAGTATTTT.

In this sample, this clonotype turned up once. The J gene is TRBJ2-5, the V gene TRBV5-1, with unresolved D. CDR1 and CDR2 from the germline V gene are SGHRS and YFSETQ. The CDR3 contains 13 residues. The V end was cut by 2 bases, the J end by 2 bases, with 7 bases between. The DNA of the CDR3 is TGCGCCAGCAGCTTAAGAAAGCAAGAGACCCAGTACTTC. It yields the protein CASSLRKQETQYF.

This clonotype was detected many times. This chain joins TRBV24-1 and TRBJ2-1, with 8 positions matching TRBD2. V dropped 3 bases and J dropped 1; count of bases not matched to a gene: 7. Germline V gene sequence: CDR1 KGHDR, CDR2 SFDVKD. The CDR3 contains 17 residues. The CDR3 here is CATSDAGVAGSYNEQFF. The DNA for the CDR3 is TGTGCCACCAGTGATGCCGGGGTAGCGGGATCCTACAATGAGCAGTTCTTC.

The chain employs TRBV5-5 and TRBJ2-5; D is possibly TRBD1 (5 bases). Germline CDR1 SGHKS, CDR2 YYEKEE (reference sequence). Trimming left V 3 bases short and J 1 base short, with 7 bases between. The CDR3 spans 13 residues. CDR3 sequence: CASSWTPQETQYF. The CDR3 DNA reads as TGTGCCAGCAGCTGGACACCCCAAGAGACCCAGTACTTC.

This clonotype was seen a handful of times. This chain uses TRBV7-9 with TRBJ2-3; no reliable D call. The ends were cut back, 5 bases at V and 0 bases at J, with 9 bases in the middle. Germline loops: CDR1 SEHNR, CDR2 FQNEAQ (reference sequence). The CDR3 runs 14 residues. DNA for the CDR3: TGTGCCAGCAGCAACCGACCGAGCACAGATACGCAGTATTTT. This codes for CASSNRPSTDTQYF.

The chain has TRBV19 and TRBJ2-1; 7 bases align to TRBD2. Looked up from germline, CDR1 is LNHDA and CDR2 is SQIVND (reference sequence). The CDR3 spans 17 residues. The ends lost 2 bases at V and 4 bases at J; junction bases unmatched: 11. The CDR3 DNA is TGTGCCAGTAGTATACTGGTGGCGGGGGAGAGATACAATGAGCAGTTCTTC. Its protein product is CASSILVAGERYNEQFF.

This clonotype was seen at least ten times. The chain combines TRBV30 with TRBJ2-7; unclear D gene. CDR1 is GTSNPN and CDR2 is SVGIG in the germline V gene (reference sequence). V was trimmed by 2 bases and J by 0 bases, leaving 11 bases between them. This CDR3 region has 14 residues. The DNA for the CDR3 is TGTGCCTGGAGTCGACTTACTGACTCCTACGAGCAGTACTTC. It encodes CAWSRLTDSYEQYF.

This clonotype was detected ten times or more. V and J are TRBV12-3 or TRBV12-4 and TRBJ2-7, with 8 bases matching TRBD1. The trim removed 6 bases at V and 4 bases at J, leaving 11 bases unmatched. The length of the CDR3 is 15 residues. The CDR3 bases are TGTGCCAGCAGGACCACAGGGGGTCCGATATACGAGCAGTACTTC. Its translation: CASRTTGGPIYEQYF.

In this sample, this clonotype turned up a few times. The rearrangement uses TRBV6-1 and TRBJ1-2; D might be TRBD1 (6 bases). Germline V gene lookup returns CDR1 MNHNS and CDR2 SASEGT. The CDR3 consists of 17 residues. V was cut by 2 bases and J by 0 bases, with 16 bases left in between. CDR3 sequence reads: CASSEWPGANTNYGYTF. CDR3 bases: TGTGCCAGCAGTGAATGGCCAGGGGCAAATACTAACTATGGCTACACCTTC.

This clonotype was found many times. V is TRBV20-1 and J is TRBJ2-7; TRBD2 aligns across 10 bases. Germline assignment: CDR1 DFQATT and CDR2 SNEGSKA (reference sequence). This CDR3 has 18 residues. V was pared by 1 base and J by 2 bases, with 14 bases of the junction left unmatched. The CDR3 bases are TGCAGTGCTAGAGGTTGGGGTAGCGGGGGGCAAAGAGCCTACGAGCAGTACTTC. It specifies CSARGWGSGGQRAYEQYF.

In its sample, this clonotype was seen many times. The CDR3 sequence is CASSQDTRISLLPGNTIYF. CDR3 sequence (DNA): TGCGCCAGCAGCCAAGATACCAGGATAAGTCTTCTACCTGGAAACACCATATATTTT. This chain connects TRBV4-1 to TRBJ1-3; D not resolved. Germline lookup yields CDR1 MGHRA and CDR2 YSYEKL. V was clipped by 0 bases and J by 2 bases, with 20 bases between them. CDR3 size: 19 residues.

This clonotype was counted at least ten times. The rearrangement uses TRBV7-9 and TRBJ2-7, with 9 bases fitting TRBD2. CDR3 length: 17 residues. Germline CDR1 and CDR2: SEHNR and FQNEAQ (reference sequence). J was trimmed by 0 bases and V by 1 base; bases with no gene match: 7. The CDR3 sequence: CASSLGRSSGISYEQYF. The CDR3 region has the DNA TGTGCCAGCAGCTTAGGAAGGTCTAGCGGGATCTCCTACGAGCAGTACTTC.

This clonotype was detected many times. This sequence joins TRBV7-8 and TRBJ1-2; D is perhaps TRBD1 (5 bases). The germline V gene encodes CDR1 SGHVS and CDR2 FQNEAQ. Between the trimmed V and J ends, which lost 2 bases and 6 bases, there was a span of 16 bases. This CDR3 spans 15 amino acids. The CDR3 coding sequence is TGTGCCAGCAGCTTACGGCAGCAAGGGGTAGATGGCTACACCTTC. It specifies CASSLRQQGVDGYTF.

This clonotype was picked up one time. A much more abundant neighbour one base away suggests this may be a read error. The conserved final phenylalanine or tryptophan is absent from the CDR3, which likely points to a read error. This sequence joins TRBV20-1 and TRBJ1-2; perhaps TRBD1 as D (6 bases). CDR3 size: 13 residues. CDR1 DFQATT and CDR2 SNEGSKA come from the germline V gene (reference sequence). Trimming removed 0 bases at V and 4 bases at J, with 9 bases between. The CDR3 sequence: CSARDRQAYGYTL. The CDR3 nucleotides are TGCAGTGCTAGAGATCGACAGGCCTATGGCTACACCCTC.

This chain joins TRBV7-9 and TRBJ1-2; tentatively, D is TRBD1 (5 bases). V lost 1 base and J 8 bases, leaving 14 bases between the germline ends. The CDR3 has 14 amino acids. Germline values: CDR1 SEHNR, CDR2 FQNEAQ (reference sequence). CDR3 loop: CASSLDMGPRGYTF. Written as DNA, the CDR3 is TGTGCCAGCAGCTTAGATATGGGACCGAGAGGCTACACCTTC. Based on the CDR3 plus reference TRBV7-9 and TRBJ1-2, the full variable domain is DTGVSQNPRHKITKRGQNVTFRCDPISEHNRLYWYRQTLGQGPEFLTYFQNEAQLEKSRLLSDRFSAERPKGSFSTLEIQRTEQGDSAMYLCASSLDMGPRGYTFGSGTRLTVV.

At least ten counts were recorded for this clonotype. The chain has TRBV5-1 and TRBJ2-3, with 7 bases matching TRBD2. The CDR3 totals 16 residues. V lost 0 bases and J lost 1; bases outside the gene matches: 5. Germline loops: CDR1 SGHRS, CDR2 YFSETQ. CDR3 residues: CASSLAAGPGTDTQYF. The CDR3 DNA reads TGCGCCAGCAGCTTGGCAGCGGGACCGGGCACAGATACGCAGTATTTT.

This clonotype has at least ten counts. CDR3 protein: CASSGGRPANYGYTF. Here the CDR3 DNA reads TGTGCCAGCAGTGGTGGGCGCCCGGCTAACTATGGCTACACCTTC. The V call is TRBV27, the J call TRBJ1-2; no firm D call. CDR3 length: 15 amino acids. With 5 bases removed from V and 0 bases from J, the gap between germline ends came to 13 bases. Per germline, CDR1 MNHEY and CDR2 SMNVEV (reference sequence).

The chain links TRBV10-1 to TRBJ2-4; D remains unclear. Germline CDR1 WNHNN, CDR2 SYGVQD (reference sequence). Trimming left V 9 bases short and J 0 bases short, with 9 bases between. CDR3 length: 13 residues. The CDR3 reads CARRTGAKNIQYF. The CDR3 region has the DNA TGCGCCAGGCGGACGGGAGCCAAAAACATTCAGTACTTC.